This TCR beta chain was observed in a study of blood T cell repertoires in COVID-19. On the study more broadly: The United States, Italy and Spain provided the acute and convalescent COVID-19 samples. T cells, B-cell-depleted T cells, or PBMCs supplied cDNA or gDNA.

Source study methods: Cell counts per sample came from amplifying reference gene primers. Here immunoSEQ multiplex PCR was the method, and the copy in TCRdb shows in-frame clones only, minus some. V and J calls and clone size follow that table, whereas D and trimming were derived from the DNA. This sample has 160,000 or so clones, with 80% to 90% found just once. Sequenced: peripheral blood. The origin of this receptor is a man in his sixties with acute or convalescent COVID-19.

The CDR3 is CASSFGIEQFF. As DNA, the CDR3 is TGTGCCAGCAGTTTCGGTATCGAGCAGTTCTTC. The rearrangement joins TRBV27 to TRBJ2-1, with D uncertain. This CDR3 spans 11 amino acids. Germline V gene data show CDR1 as MNHEY and CDR2 as SMNVEV (reference sequence). Trimming cost V 3 bases and J 10 bases, with 7 bases left between them.